The sequence of this T cell receptor beta chain was determined in a study of blood T cell repertoires in COVID-19. For the study at large: Material from acute and convalescent COVID-19 was sourced from the United States, Italy and Spain. In each case, the material was cDNA or gDNA derived from T cells, B-cell-depleted T cells, or PBMCs.

Per the original methods: Reference gene primer amplification in the assay estimated nucleated cell counts. Profiling relied on immunoSEQ multiplex PCR, and the TCRdb table lists in-frame clones only, not all of them. That table supplies the V and J calls and clone size; D and trimming were determined from the DNA. Here the sample spans about 20,000 clones, around 86% being singletons. V shed 5 bases and J 5 bases; nucleotides not matched to a gene: 7. CDR1 SGHTA and CDR2 FQGNSA come from the germline V gene. This CDR3 is 16 amino acids long. The sequence derives from a man over 45 with active COVID-19. The sample taken for sequencing was peripheral blood. This chain links TRBV7-2 with TRBJ2-3, with 13 bases aligning to TRBD2. The CDR3 DNA reads TGTGCCAGCAGCCTAGTATGGACTAGCGGGAGAGATACGCAGTATTTT. Amino acids: CASSLVWTSGRDTQYF.